The rows below give T cell receptor beta chains drawn from one sample of a study of blood T cell repertoires in COVID-19. Assay: immunoSEQ multiplex PCR; the TCRdb copy retains only in-frame clones and omits some. The sample contains around 300,000 clones, approximately 87% of which appear only once. The sample comprised peripheral blood. The receptor source for this set is a woman in her twenties or thirties with COVID-19, enrolled during active disease. Each CDR3 is given with its conserved first and last residue. The D gene is left open where the match is weak. A clone size is listed for some rows: how often the clone was seen (once, few, many), or a class if it is expanded.

J gene	V gene	clone size	D gene	CDR3 length	CDR3 protein	CDR3 DNA
TRBJ2-3	TRBV5-1	NA	TRBD2	14	CASSLGTSTDTQYF	TGCGCCAGCAGCCTAGGGACTAGCACGGATACGCAGTATTTT
TRBJ1-3	TRBV25-1	few	NA	15	CASSVRRFSGNTIYF	TGTGCCAGCAGCGTACGGCGGTTCTCTGGAAACACCATATATTTT
TRBJ1-1	TRBV27	NA	TRBD1	17	CASHTGEELRGKTEAFF	TGTGCCAGTCATACAGGGGAAGAATTAAGGGGCAAGACTGAAGCTTTCTTT
TRBJ1-5	TRBV6-6	NA	NA	14	CASRGGFSNQPQHF	TGTGCCAGCAGGGGGGGTTTTAGCAATCAGCCCCAGCATTTT
TRBJ2-5	TRBV5-6	NA	TRBD2	18	CASSPTGTSGREEETQYF	TGTGCCAGCAGCCCGACCGGGACTAGCGGGAGGGAGGAAGAGACCCAGTACTTC
TRBJ1-1	TRBV5-1	NA	TRBD1	16	CASSLRQGVMNTEAFF	TGCGCCAGCAGCTTGAGGCAGGGGGTGATGAACACTGAAGCTTTCTTT
TRBJ2-2	TRBV7-9	NA	NA	17	CASSPPQTALNTGELFF	TGTGCCAGCAGCCCGCCCCAGACAGCACTGAACACCGGGGAGCTGTTTTTT
TRBJ2-2	TRBV19	NA	NA	16	CASSKQTGVNTGELFF	TGTGCCAGTAGTAAACAGACAGGAGTGAACACCGGGGAGCTGTTTTTT
TRBJ1-3	TRBV5-1	NA	NA	13	CASSLNTEGTIYF	TGCGCCAGCAGCTTGAATACAGAAGGCACCATATATTTT
TRBJ2-7	TRBV6-1	NA	TRBD2	16	CASSGYGLAVSYEQYF	TGTGCCAGCAGTGGATACGGACTAGCGGTCTCCTACGAGCAGTACTTC
TRBJ1-3	TRBV5-1	NA	NA	13	CASSQDSGNTIYF	TGCGCCAGCAGCCAGGACAGCGGAAACACCATATATTTT
TRBJ2-7	TRBV12-3/TRBV12-4	NA	NA	13	CASSGSLVREQYF	TGTGCCAGCAGCGGGAGTTTGGTACGCGAGCAGTACTTC
TRBJ1-4	TRBV10-2	NA	TRBD1	15	CASSFTGEANEKLFF	TGCGCCAGCAGCTTTACAGGGGAGGCTAATGAAAAACTGTTTTTT
TRBJ1-5	TRBV30	NA	TRBD1	12	CAFQGANQPQHF	TGTGCCTTCCAGGGGGCAAATCAGCCCCAGCATTTT
TRBJ1-3	TRBV6-5	NA	TRBD1	14	CASSQTGEGNTIYF	TGTGCCAGCAGTCAGACAGGGGAGGGAAACACCATATATTTT
TRBJ1-2	TRBV28	NA	NA	13	CASSLQGGYGYTF	TGTGCCAGCAGTTTACAGGGTGGATATGGCTACACCTTC
TRBJ1-5	TRBV24-1	NA	TRBD1	17	CATSDSDRGGGNQPQHF	TGTGCCACCAGTGACTCGGACAGGGGAGGAGGCAATCAGCCCCAGCATTTT
TRBJ1-4	TRBV5-1	NA	TRBD1	15	CASSRDSWGDEKLFF	TGCGCCAGCAGCCGGGACAGCTGGGGGGATGAAAAACTGTTTTTT
TRBJ1-1	TRBV5-6	NA	NA	14	CASSLDPVNTEAFF	TGTGCCAGCAGCTTGGATCCGGTGAACACTGAAGCTTTCTTT
TRBJ2-7	TRBV11-2	NA	TRBD1	15	CASSLNRGQGFEQYF	TGTGCCAGCAGCTTGAATCGGGGACAGGGGTTCGAGCAGTACTTC
TRBJ1-1	TRBV18	NA	NA	13	CASSPTGQTEAFF	TGTGCCAGCTCACCAACAGGTCAAACTGAAGCTTTCTTT
TRBJ1-5	TRBV23-1	once	TRBD1	17	CASSQSGGGGGNQPQHF	TGCGCCAGCAGTCAATCAGGAGGGGGCGGCGGCAATCAGCCCCAGCATTTT
TRBJ2-7	TRBV9	NA	NA	15	CASSVGIGASYEQYF	TGTGCCAGCAGCGTAGGTATAGGGGCCTCCTACGAGCAGTACTTC
TRBJ1-1	TRBV11-3	NA	NA	14	CASSLGGLNTEAFF	TGTGCCAGCAGCTTAGGTGGGCTAAACACTGAAGCTTTCTTT
TRBJ2-1	TRBV27	NA	TRBD2	14	CASSRLAGENEQFF	TGTGCCAGCAGTCGACTAGCGGGAGAGAATGAGCAGTTCTTC